This entry describes one T cell receptor (beta chain). Its specific antigen is unknown. Base qualities were left out, and no much larger clone turns up one base away. The sample belongs to a study of graft-versus-host responses after intestinal transplantation (TCRdb year 2021). Background for the entire study: The transplants that recipients received were multivisceral, liver-intestinal, or isolated intestinal. Every recipient was given anti-thymocyte globulin induction, followed by 2 to 3 years of maintenance tacrolimus and steroids. Bulk TCR-beta CDR3 sequencing was used to track graft-versus-host and host-versus-graft alloreactive T cell clones in the graft, circulation and bone marrow after intestinal transplantation. To identify alloreactive clones, pre-transplant mixed lymphocyte reaction products were sequenced and then compared with unstimulated pre-transplant donor and recipient T cells. The cohort enrolled 20 to 30 intestinal transplant recipients, one of whom was a retransplant, and 3 patients without pretransplant specimens were excluded. Donor T cell macrochimerism was defined as a peak of at least 4% donor T cells among recipient peripheral blood mononuclear cells. Rather than going through the commercial service, samples from three later patients were sequenced in-house on an Illumina MiSeq and processed with MiXCR. Broad study findings and their caveats: Conclusions were limited by the relatively low number and heterogeneity of intestinal transplant patients. Early after transplant, peak levels of circulating GvH clones were found to be associated with declines in HvG clones. GvH clones were found in recipient bone marrow, and some of the GvH clones appeared earlier in ileal mucosa or blood, which is consistent with an intestinal mucosal origin. In the allografts of patients with donor T cell macrochimerism, GvH to HvG T cell clonal ratios were high.

The library came from the immunoSEQ multiplex PCR assay. For most patients, genomic DNA was isolated with the Qiagen DNeasy Blood and Tissue Kit and sent frozen to Adaptive Biotechnologies for TCR sequencing. For most patients, genomic DNA was subjected to high-throughput TCR-beta CDR3 sequencing by Adaptive Biotechnologies. Processing in the source paper ran as follows. TCR sequencing data were retrieved from Adaptive's ImmunoSEQ software for some 19 patients, whereas three other patients were processed with MiXCR and VDJtools. CD4 versus CD8 sorting errors were corrected by removing sequences found in both subsets at a frequency ratio below 5:1. Because the origin of CDR3 nucleotide sequences shared between donor and recipient could not be assigned, those sequences were removed. Alloreactive clones required at least 2-fold expansion over unstimulated cells and minimum CFSE-low frequency of 0.002% (template counts) or 0.001% (read counts). Mappable clones were those detected in sequenced pre-transplant spleen, lymph node, or MLR CFSE-low populations of the donor or recipient. Cumulative frequency of alloreactive clones was calculated as a percentage of all sequences weighted by copy number. This immuneACCESS table, as held by TCRdb, lists in-frame sequences with V and J called but not all clones. Of the missing ones, under half trace to an unresolved V gene in checked studies; the others have no known cause. V, J and clone size were drawn from that table, and D and trimming were deduced from the DNA. The sample table contains more than 85,000 clones; only one count was recorded for 80% to 95% of them. Roughly 0.5% of the sample comes from the top ten.

Sample time point, as interpreted from the label and publication: cells obtained before transplantation from donor or recipient. CD3+CD4+ and CD3+CD8+ populations were FACS-sorted from unstimulated pre-transplant donor and recipient cells taken from spleen or lymph nodes. Between the V and J ends, shortened by 2 bases and 0 bases respectively, the junction contains 9 bases. The CDR3 runs 15 amino acids, cysteine and phenylalanine included. Just the 45-base CDR3 DNA is kept, in frame starting at base 1. Taken from the germline V gene (reference sequence), the CDR1 and CDR2 loops are WNHNN and SYGVQD.

The input for sequencing was unstimulated CD8+ T cells sorted from spleen or lymph node cells, taken before intestinal transplant. The receptor was derived from a human donor who received an intestinal transplant. The rearranged segments are TRBV10-1 and TRBJ2-3; the D segment cannot be called with confidence. In nucleotide form, the sequence is TGCGCCAGCAGTGAGGGGTACTCTAGCACAGATACGCAGTATTTT. This translates into CASSEGYSSTDTQYF.